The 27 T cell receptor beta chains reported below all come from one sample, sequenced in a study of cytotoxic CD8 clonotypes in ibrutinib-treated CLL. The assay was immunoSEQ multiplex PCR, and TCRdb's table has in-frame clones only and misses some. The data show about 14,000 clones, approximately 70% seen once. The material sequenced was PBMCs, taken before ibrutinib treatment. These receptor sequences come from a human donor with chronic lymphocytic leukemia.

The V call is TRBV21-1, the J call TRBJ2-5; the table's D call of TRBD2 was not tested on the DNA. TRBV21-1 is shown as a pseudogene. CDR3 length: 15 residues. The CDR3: CASSPPGPEGETQYF. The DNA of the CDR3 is TGTGCCAGCAGCCCCCCGGGTCCCGAGGGAGAGACCCAGTACTTC.

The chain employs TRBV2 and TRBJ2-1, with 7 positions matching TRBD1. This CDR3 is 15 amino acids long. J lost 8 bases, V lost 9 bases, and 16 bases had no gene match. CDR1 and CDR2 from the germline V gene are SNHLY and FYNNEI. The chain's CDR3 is CARGPPGTVVHEQFF. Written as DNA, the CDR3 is TGTGCCAGGGGACCTCCCGGGACAGTTGTCCATGAGCAGTTCTTC.

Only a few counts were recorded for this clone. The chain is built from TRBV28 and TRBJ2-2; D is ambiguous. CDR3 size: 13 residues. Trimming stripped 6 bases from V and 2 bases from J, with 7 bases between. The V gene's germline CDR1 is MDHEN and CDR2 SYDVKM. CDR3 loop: CASSQPNTGELFF. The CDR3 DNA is TGTGCCAGCAGCCAACCCAACACCGGGGAGCTGTTTTTT.

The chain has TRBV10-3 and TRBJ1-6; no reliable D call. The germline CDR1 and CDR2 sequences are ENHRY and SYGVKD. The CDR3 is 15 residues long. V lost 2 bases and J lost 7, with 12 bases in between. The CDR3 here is CAISELRGRNSPLHF. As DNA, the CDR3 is TGTGCCATCAGTGAGCTCCGCGGACGGAATTCACCCCTCCACTTT.

The CDR3 loop reads CASSTSGTGNQPQHF. CDR3 bases: TGTGCCAGCTCAACTTCAGGGACAGGGAATCAGCCCCAGCATTTT. The chain couples TRBV18 to TRBJ1-5; 9 bases are a match to TRBD1. V gave up 5 bases and J gave up 4 bases; unmatched junction bases: 6. This CDR3 comprises 15 residues. The germline CDR1 and CDR2 sequences are KGHSH and LQKENI.

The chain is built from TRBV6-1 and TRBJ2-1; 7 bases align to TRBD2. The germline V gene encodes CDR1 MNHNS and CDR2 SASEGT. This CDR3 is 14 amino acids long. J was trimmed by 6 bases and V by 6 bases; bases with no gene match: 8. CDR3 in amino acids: CASRARGGSNEQFF. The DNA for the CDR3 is TGTGCCAGCAGGGCCCGGGGCGGGAGCAATGAGCAGTTCTTC.

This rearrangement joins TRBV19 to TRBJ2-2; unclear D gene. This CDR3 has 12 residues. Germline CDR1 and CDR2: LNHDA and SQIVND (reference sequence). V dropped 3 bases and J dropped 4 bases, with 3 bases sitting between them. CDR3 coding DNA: TGTGCCAGTAGTATTAGCACCGGGGAGCTGTTTTTT. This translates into CASSISTGELFF.

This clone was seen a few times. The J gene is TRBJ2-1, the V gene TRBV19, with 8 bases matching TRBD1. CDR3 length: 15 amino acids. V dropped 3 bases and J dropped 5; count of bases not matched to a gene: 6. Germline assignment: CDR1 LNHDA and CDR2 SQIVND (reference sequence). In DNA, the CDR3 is TGTGCCAGTAGTATTCCTCGACAGGGGCACAATGAGCAGTTCTTC. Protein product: CASSIPRQGHNEQFF.

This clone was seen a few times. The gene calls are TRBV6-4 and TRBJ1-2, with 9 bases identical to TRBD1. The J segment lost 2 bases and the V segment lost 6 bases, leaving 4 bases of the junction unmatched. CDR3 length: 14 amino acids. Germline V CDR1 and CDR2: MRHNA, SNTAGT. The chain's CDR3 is CASSPGQGNYGYTF. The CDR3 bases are TGTGCCAGCAGCCCGGGACAGGGCAACTATGGCTACACCTTC.

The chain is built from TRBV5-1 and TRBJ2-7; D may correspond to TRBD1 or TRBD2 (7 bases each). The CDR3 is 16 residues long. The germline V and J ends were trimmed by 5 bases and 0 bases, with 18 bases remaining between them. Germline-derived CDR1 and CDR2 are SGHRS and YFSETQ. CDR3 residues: CASSGGGRDSSYEQYF. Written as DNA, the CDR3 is TGCGCCAGCAGTGGGGGGGGCAGGGACAGCTCCTACGAGCAGTACTTC.

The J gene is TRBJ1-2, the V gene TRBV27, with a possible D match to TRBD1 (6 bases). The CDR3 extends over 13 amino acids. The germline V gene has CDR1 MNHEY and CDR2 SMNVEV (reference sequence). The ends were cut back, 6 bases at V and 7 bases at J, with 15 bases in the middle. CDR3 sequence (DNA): TGTGCCAGCAGCCCCTGGGGGGCAGGTGGCTACACCTTC. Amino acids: CASSPWGAGGYTF.

As DNA, the CDR3 is TGCGCCAGCAGCCAAGAGGGGGCAGGGGGGAGTGAAAAACTGTTTTTT. This sequence encodes CASSQEGAGGSEKLFF. The V and J genes are TRBV4-3 and TRBJ1-4; 7 nucleotides agree with TRBD1. The CDR3 is made up of 16 amino acids. The V segment lost 0 bases and the J segment 7 bases; nucleotides outside the gene matches: 8. CDR1 is LGHNA, CDR2 YSLEER, per germline.

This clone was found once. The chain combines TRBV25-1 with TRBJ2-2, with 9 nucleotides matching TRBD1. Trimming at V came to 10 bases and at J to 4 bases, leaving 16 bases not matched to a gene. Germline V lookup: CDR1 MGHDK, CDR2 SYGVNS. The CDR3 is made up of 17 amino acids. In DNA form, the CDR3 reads TGTGCCACTCTTCCCCCTTCGGGACAGGGTTTCACCGGGGAGCTGTTTTTT. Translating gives CATLPPSGQGFTGELFF.

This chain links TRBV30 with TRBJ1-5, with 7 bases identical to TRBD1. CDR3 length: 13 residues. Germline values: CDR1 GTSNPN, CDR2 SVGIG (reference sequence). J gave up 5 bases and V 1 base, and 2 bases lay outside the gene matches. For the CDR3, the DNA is TGTGCCTGGAGTGGGCAGGGGGATCAGCCCCAGCATTTT. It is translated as CAWSGQGDQPQHF.

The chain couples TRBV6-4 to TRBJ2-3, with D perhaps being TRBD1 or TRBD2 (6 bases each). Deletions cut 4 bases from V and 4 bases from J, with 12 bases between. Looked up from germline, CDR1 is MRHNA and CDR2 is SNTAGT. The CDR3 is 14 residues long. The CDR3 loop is CASSAFGGPDTQYF. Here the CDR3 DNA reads TGTGCCAGCAGTGCGTTCGGGGGCCCAGATACGCAGTATTTT.

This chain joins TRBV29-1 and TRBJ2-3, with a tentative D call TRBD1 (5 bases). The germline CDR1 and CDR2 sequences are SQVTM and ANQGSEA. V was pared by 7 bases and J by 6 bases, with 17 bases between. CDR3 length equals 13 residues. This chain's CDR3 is CSASSRGDDTQYF. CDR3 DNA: TGCAGCGCTAGTAGTAGGGGCGACGATACGCAGTATTTT.

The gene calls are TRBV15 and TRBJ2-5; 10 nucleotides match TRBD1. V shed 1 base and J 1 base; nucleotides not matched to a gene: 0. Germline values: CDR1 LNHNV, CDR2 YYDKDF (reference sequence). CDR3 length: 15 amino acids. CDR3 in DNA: TGTGCCACCAGCAGAGGGGACAGGGGCCAAGAGACCCAGTACTTC. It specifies CATSRGDRGQETQYF.

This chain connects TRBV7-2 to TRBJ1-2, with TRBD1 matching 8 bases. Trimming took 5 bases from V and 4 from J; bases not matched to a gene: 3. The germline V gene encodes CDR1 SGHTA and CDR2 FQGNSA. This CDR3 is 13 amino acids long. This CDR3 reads CASSPQGAYGYTF. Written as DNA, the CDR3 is TGTGCCAGCAGCCCCCAGGGGGCCTATGGCTACACCTTC.

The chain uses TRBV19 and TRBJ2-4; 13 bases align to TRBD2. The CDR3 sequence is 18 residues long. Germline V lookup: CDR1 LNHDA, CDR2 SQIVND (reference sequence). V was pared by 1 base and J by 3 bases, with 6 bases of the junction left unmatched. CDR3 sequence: CASSIAPLAGGRKNIQYF. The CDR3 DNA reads TGTGCCAGTAGTATAGCCCCACTAGCGGGAGGGCGCAAAAACATTCAGTACTTC.

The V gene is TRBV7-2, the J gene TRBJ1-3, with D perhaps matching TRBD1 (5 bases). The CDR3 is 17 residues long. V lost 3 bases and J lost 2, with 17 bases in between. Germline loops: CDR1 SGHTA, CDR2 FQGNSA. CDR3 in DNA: TGTGCCAGCAGCTTTTTCCAGGGCGGCAGTGCTGGAAACACCATATATTTT. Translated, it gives CASSFFQGGSAGNTIYF.

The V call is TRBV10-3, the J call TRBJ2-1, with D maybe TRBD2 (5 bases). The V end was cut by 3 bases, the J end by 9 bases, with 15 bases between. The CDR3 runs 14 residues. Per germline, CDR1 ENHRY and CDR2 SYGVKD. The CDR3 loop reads CAISDNLAIAEQFF. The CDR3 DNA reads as TGTGCCATCAGTGATAACCTAGCCATCGCTGAGCAGTTCTTC.

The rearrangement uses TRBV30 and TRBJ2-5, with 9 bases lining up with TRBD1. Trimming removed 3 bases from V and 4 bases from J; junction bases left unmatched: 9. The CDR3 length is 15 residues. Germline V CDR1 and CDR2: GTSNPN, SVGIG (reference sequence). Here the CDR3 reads CAWRVVGTGRETQYF. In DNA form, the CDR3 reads TGTGCCTGGAGGGTGGTTGGGACAGGGAGAGAGACCCAGTACTTC.

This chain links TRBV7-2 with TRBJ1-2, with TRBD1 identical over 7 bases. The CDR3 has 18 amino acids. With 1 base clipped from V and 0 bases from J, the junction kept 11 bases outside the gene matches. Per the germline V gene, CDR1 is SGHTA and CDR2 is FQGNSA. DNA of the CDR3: TGTGCCAGCAGCTTAGGCGGGACAGTGGGGGCAGCTAACTATGGCTACACCTTC. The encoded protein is CASSLGGTVGAANYGYTF.

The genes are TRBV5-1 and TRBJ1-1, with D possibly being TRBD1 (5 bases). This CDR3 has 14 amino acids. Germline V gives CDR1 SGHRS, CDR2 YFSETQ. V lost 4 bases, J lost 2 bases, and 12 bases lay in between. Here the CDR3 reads CASSGGTPNTEAFF. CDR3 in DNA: TGCGCCAGCAGCGGCGGGACCCCTAACACTGAAGCTTTCTTT.

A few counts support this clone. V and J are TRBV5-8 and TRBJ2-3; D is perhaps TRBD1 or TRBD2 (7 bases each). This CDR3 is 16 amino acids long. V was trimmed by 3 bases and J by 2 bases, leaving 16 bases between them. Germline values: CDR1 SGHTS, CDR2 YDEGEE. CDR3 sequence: CASSWGGQRYTDTQYF. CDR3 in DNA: TGTGCCAGCAGCTGGGGGGGACAGCGATACACAGATACGCAGTATTTT.

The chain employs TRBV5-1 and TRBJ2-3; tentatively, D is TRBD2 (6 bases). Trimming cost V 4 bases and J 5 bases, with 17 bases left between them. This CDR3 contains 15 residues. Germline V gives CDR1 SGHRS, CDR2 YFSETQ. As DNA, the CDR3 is TGCGCCAGCAGCCGGACGGGGGAGTGGGTAGATACGCAGTATTTT. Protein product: CASSRTGEWVDTQYF.

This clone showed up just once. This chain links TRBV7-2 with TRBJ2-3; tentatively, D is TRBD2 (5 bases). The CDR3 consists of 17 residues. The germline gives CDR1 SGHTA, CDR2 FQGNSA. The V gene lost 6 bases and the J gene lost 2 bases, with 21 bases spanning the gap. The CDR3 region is CASSSWSGVAITDTQYF. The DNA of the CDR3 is TGTGCCAGCAGTTCCTGGTCCGGGGTCGCTATCACAGATACGCAGTATTTT.